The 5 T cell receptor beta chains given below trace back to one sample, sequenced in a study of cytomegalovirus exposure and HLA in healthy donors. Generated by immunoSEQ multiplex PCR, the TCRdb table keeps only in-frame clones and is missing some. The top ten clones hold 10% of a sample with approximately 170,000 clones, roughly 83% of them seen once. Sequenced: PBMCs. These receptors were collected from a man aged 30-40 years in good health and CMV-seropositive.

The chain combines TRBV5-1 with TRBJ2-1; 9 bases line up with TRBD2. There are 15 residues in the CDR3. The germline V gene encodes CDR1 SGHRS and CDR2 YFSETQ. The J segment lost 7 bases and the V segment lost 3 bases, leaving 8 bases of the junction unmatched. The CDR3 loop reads CASSSIAGASNEQFF. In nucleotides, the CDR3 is TGCGCCAGCAGCTCAATAGCGGGAGCGTCGAATGAGCAGTTCTTC. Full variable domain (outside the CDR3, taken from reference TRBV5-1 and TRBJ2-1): KAGVTQTPRYLIKTRGQQVTLSCSPISGHRSVSWYQQTPGQGLQFLFEYFSETQRNKGNFPGRFSGRQFSNSRSEMNVSTLELGDSALYLCASSSIAGASNEQFFGPGTRLTVL.

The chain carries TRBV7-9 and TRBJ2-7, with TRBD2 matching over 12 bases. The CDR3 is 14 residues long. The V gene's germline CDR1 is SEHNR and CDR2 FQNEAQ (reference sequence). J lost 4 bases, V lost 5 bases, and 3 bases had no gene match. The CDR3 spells CASSPTSGRYEQYF. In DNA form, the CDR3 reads TGTGCCAGCAGCCCGACTAGCGGGAGATACGAGCAGTACTTC. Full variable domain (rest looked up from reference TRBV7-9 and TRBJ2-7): DTGVSQNPRHKITKRGQNVTFRCDPISEHNRLYWYRQTLGQGPEFLTYFQNEAQLEKSRLLSDRFSAERPKGSFSTLEIQRTEQGDSAMYLCASSPTSGRYEQYFGPGTRLTVT.

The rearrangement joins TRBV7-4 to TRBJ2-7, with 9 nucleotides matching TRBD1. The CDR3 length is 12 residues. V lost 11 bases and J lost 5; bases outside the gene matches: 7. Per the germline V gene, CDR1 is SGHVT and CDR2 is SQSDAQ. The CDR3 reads CAPRDRAHEQYF. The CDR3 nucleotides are TGTGCCCCCCGGGACAGGGCCCACGAGCAGTACTTC.

CDR3 in amino acids: CASSGDRGRGSTEAFF. CDR3 sequence (DNA): TGTGCCAGCAGTGGGGACAGGGGGCGGGGGAGCACTGAAGCTTTCTTT. The rearrangement uses TRBV2 and TRBJ1-1; 12 positions agree with TRBD1. Looked up from germline, CDR1 is SNHLY and CDR2 is FYNNEI. This CDR3 is 16 amino acids long. Unmatched junction bases numbered 7, after V lost 4 bases and J lost 4 bases.

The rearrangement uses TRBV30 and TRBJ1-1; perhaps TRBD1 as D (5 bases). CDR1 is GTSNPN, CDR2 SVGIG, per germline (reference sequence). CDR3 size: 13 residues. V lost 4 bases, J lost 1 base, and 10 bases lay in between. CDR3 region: CAWTRGGNTEAFF. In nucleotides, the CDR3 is TGTGCCTGGACCCGCGGGGGGAACACTGAAGCTTTCTTT.